This passage covers 23 T cell receptor beta chains from one sample sequenced in a study of OX40 agonist ivuxolimab in advanced cancers. The method was immunoSEQ multiplex PCR; TCRdb's version includes in-frame clones alone and lacks a portion of them. The sample shows some 75,000 clones, 88% of them seen only once. The sequencing used CD4+ or CD8+ T cells sorted from blood, collected in a trial of the OX40 agonist ivuxolimab. The source is an adult with an advanced solid tumor such as melanoma, head and neck, liver or kidney cancer.

Points on this clone: An end of the junction differs from the germline gene, which may be a read error. The chain carries TRBV20-1 and TRBJ2-7, with 8 bases aligning to TRBD1. Germline V lookup: CDR1 DFQATT, CDR2 SNEGSKA (reference sequence). This CDR3 comprises 11 residues. The CDR3 here is CSASDGDRTSF. The CDR3 DNA follows: TGCAGTGCTAGTGATGGGGACAGGACCTCCTTC.

The V call is TRBV18, the J call TRBJ2-5; D assignment may be TRBD1 or TRBD2 (5 bases each). The V and J ends lost 6 bases and 3 bases respectively, with 11 bases between them. The CDR3 is 13 amino acids. Germline loops: CDR1 KGHSH, CDR2 LQKENI. In nucleotides, the CDR3 is TGTGCCAGCTCTTCGGGGCGAAAAGAGACCCAGTACTTC. It is translated as CASSSGRKETQYF.

This chain links TRBV25-1 with TRBJ2-1; TRBD2 matches 9 bases. The germline V gene has CDR1 MGHDK and CDR2 SYGVNS. The CDR3 has 16 amino acids. With V trimmed by 4 bases and J by 3 bases, 7 bases remained unmatched. The CDR3 DNA follows: TGTGCCAGCAGTGGGTATAGCGGGAGTGGCTACAATGAGCAGTTCTTC. This codes for CASSGYSGSGYNEQFF.

V gene TRBV28 combines with J gene TRBJ1-2; D is unclear. The germline V and J ends were trimmed by 8 bases and 8 bases, with 15 bases remaining between them. The CDR3 contains 12 residues. Germline loops: CDR1 MDHEN, CDR2 SYDVKM. The CDR3 reads CASAPGNEGYTF. The DNA for the CDR3 is TGTGCCAGCGCTCCGGGTAATGAGGGCTACACCTTC.

V gene TRBV4-1 combines with J gene TRBJ2-2; 7 nucleotides align to TRBD2. Germline lookup yields CDR1 MGHRA and CDR2 YSYEKL. The CDR3 is 15 residues long. V shed 4 bases and J 1 base; nucleotides not matched to a gene: 3. The CDR3: CASSPREGNTGELFF. The CDR3 nucleotides read TGCGCCAGCAGCCCAAGGGAGGGGAACACCGGGGAGCTGTTTTTT.

V gene TRBV9 combines with J gene TRBJ1-5, with 11 bases that match TRBD1. The germline V gene encodes CDR1 SGDLS and CDR2 YYNGEE. The CDR3 is 15 residues long. The V gene end was trimmed by 4 bases and the J gene end by 2 bases; junction bases not matched to a gene: 2. CDR3 coding DNA: TGTGCCAGCAGCCCGGGACAGGGGGGCAATCAGCCCCAGCATTTT. Its translation: CASSPGQGGNQPQHF.

The sample holds a few counts of this clone. This rearrangement joins TRBV5-6 to TRBJ2-6; D ambiguous. V was trimmed by 1 base and J by 0 bases, leaving 5 bases between them. Germline CDR1 is SGHDT and CDR2 is YYEEEE. The CDR3 is 15 amino acids. CDR3 bases: TGTGCCAGCAGCTTGCCAGACTCTGGGGCCAACGTCCTGACTTTC. Translating gives CASSLPDSGANVLTF.

This clone was seen a handful of times. The chain links TRBV5-1 to TRBJ2-2; TRBD2 might be the D (5 bases). Deletions cut 5 bases from V and 4 bases from J, with 9 bases between. Per the germline V gene, CDR1 is SGHRS and CDR2 is YFSETQ. The CDR3 has 13 residues. CDR3 bases: TGCGCCAGCAGTCGGACTGGCACCGGGGAGCTGTTTTTT. This translates into CASSRTGTGELFF. Full variable domain (outside the CDR3, taken from reference TRBV5-1 and TRBJ2-2): KAGVTQTPRYLIKTRGQQVTLSCSPISGHRSVSWYQQTPGQGLQFLFEYFSETQRNKGNFPGRFSGRQFSNSRSEMNVSTLELGDSALYLCASSRTGTGELFFGEGSRLTVL.

V and J are TRBV7-9 and TRBJ1-1; 9 bases are a match to TRBD1. Trimming removed 4 bases from V and 2 bases from J; junction bases left unmatched: 8. The germline gives CDR1 SEHNR, CDR2 FQNEAQ (reference sequence). The CDR3 is 16 amino acids. For the CDR3, the DNA is TGTGCCAGCAGCTCCCTGGACAGGGGCCTCAACACTGAAGCTTTCTTT. Its protein product is CASSSLDRGLNTEAFF.

This clone was found a few times. This chain joins TRBV6-6 and TRBJ1-6; no clear D. The CDR3 contains 14 residues. The V and J ends lost 4 bases and 13 bases respectively, with 17 bases between them. CDR1 MNHNY and CDR2 SVGAGI come from the germline V gene (reference sequence). DNA for the CDR3: TGTGCCAGCAGTTTGACTGAAAAACTGAGTCCCCTCCACTTT. Translation: CASSLTEKLSPLHF.

Notes on this clone: Distinct nucleotide sequences in the sample also encode this CDR3. This rearrangement joins TRBV19 to TRBJ1-2, with 11 positions matching TRBD1. From germline, CDR1 is LNHDA and CDR2 SQIVND (reference sequence). The CDR3 consists of 14 residues. Losses at the gene ends were 5 bases for V and 4 bases for J; bases not matched to a gene: 3. For the CDR3, the DNA is TGTGCCAGTAGTGTGGGACAGGGGGGCTATGGCTACACCTTC. This gives the protein CASSVGQGGYGYTF.

The V gene is TRBV6-5, the J gene TRBJ2-1; TRBD1 agrees at 7 bases. Germline V lookup: CDR1 MNHEY, CDR2 SVGAGI. CDR3 length equals 13 residues. V dropped 2 bases and J dropped 7; count of bases not matched to a gene: 2. The CDR3 sequence is CASSYEGQNEQFF. Here the CDR3 DNA reads TGTGCCAGCAGTTACGAGGGACAGAATGAGCAGTTCTTC.

The chain links TRBV5-1 to TRBJ1-4; D ambiguous. This CDR3 has 14 residues. Trimming removed 4 bases from V and 3 bases from J, with 10 bases in between. Germline V gene data show CDR1 as SGHRS and CDR2 as YFSETQ. The CDR3 spells CASSEVPANEKLFF. DNA of the CDR3: TGCGCCAGCAGCGAGGTTCCGGCTAATGAAAAACTGTTTTTT.

The sample holds a few counts of this clone. The J gene is TRBJ1-1, the V gene TRBV19; D call uncertain. The germline gives CDR1 LNHDA, CDR2 SQIVND (reference sequence). The CDR3 loop spans 15 amino acids. Trimming removed 4 bases from V and 1 base from J, with 13 bases in between. The chain's CDR3 is CASSTRPPGNTEAFF. The CDR3 DNA reads as TGTGCCAGTAGTACCCGACCCCCTGGGAACACTGAAGCTTTCTTT.

This clone has a single count. The chain recombines TRBV6-1 with TRBJ2-2, with 10 bases that match TRBD2. V gave up 8 bases and J gave up 7 bases; unmatched junction bases: 7. Germline assignment: CDR1 MNHNS and CDR2 SASEGT. CDR3 length equals 14 residues. The CDR3 region is CASGLAGVGGELFF. The CDR3 nucleotides read TGTGCCAGCGGGCTAGCGGGAGTCGGCGGGGAGCTGTTTTTT.

V usage is TRBV12-1 and J usage is TRBJ1-6; the listed D gene, TRBD1, was not tested against the DNA. TRBV12-1 is deemed a pseudogene. The length of the CDR3 is 15 residues. Here the CDR3 DNA reads TGTGCCAGCAGCTTCGGCGACAGGGGTATCTCACCCCTCCACTTT. Amino acids: CASSFGDRGISPLHF.

V usage is TRBV4-2 and J usage is TRBJ2-2, with D uncertain. The germline V and J ends were trimmed by 5 bases and 4 bases, with 8 bases remaining between them. The CDR3 extends over 13 amino acids. Looked up from germline, CDR1 is LGHNA and CDR2 is YNFKEQ. In DNA, the CDR3 is TGTGCCAGCAGCTTGGAACTCACCGGGGAGCTGTTTTTT. It yields the protein CASSLELTGELFF.

This clone appeared a few times. The chain joins TRBV7-2 to TRBJ2-5, with D possibly being TRBD1 or TRBD2 (5 bases each). The CDR3 is 16 amino acids. Germline V gene sequence: CDR1 SGHTA, CDR2 FQGNSA. Trimming shortened V by 5 bases and J by 4 bases, and 20 bases separated the two germline ends. CDR3 nucleotide sequence: TGTGCCAGCAGCGGCACCGGGACCGCGTTGGGAGAGACCCAGTACTTC. Encoded protein: CASSGTGTALGETQYF.

V usage is TRBV30 and J usage is TRBJ2-3; 11 nucleotides line up with TRBD2. Per germline, CDR1 GTSNPN and CDR2 SVGIG (reference sequence). The CDR3 runs 15 residues. Losses at the gene ends were 2 bases for V and 5 bases for J; bases not matched to a gene: 6. CDR3 in amino acids: CAWSMGLADVDTQYF. Here the CDR3 DNA reads TGTGCCTGGAGTATGGGACTAGCGGACGTAGATACGCAGTATTTT.

The chain recombines TRBV7-2 with TRBJ1-2; D gene uncertain. Trimming cost V 1 base and J 0 bases, with 9 bases left between them. Germline CDR1 SGHTA, CDR2 FQGNSA. This CDR3 has 15 residues. CDR3 coding DNA: TGTGCCAGCAGCTTAGGACCGACCGCTAACTATGGCTACACCTTC. Translating it yields CASSLGPTANYGYTF.

The CDR3 reads CAISVAGGKNEQFF. The CDR3, as DNA: TGTGCCATCAGTGTAGCGGGAGGAAAGAATGAGCAGTTCTTC. The V and J genes are TRBV10-3 and TRBJ2-1; 10 bases line up with TRBD2. Germline values: CDR1 ENHRY, CDR2 SYGVKD. The CDR3 extends over 14 amino acids. The J segment lost 7 bases and the V segment lost 4 bases, leaving 4 bases of the junction unmatched.

The gene calls are TRBV14 and TRBJ1-4, with 9 bases lining up with TRBD1. The ends lost 4 bases at V and 5 bases at J; junction bases unmatched: 5. CDR1 is SGHDN and CDR2 is FVKESK in the germline V gene. The CDR3 sequence is 15 residues long. In nucleotides, the CDR3 is TGTGCCAGCAGCCTTCGCGGGACAGGGAATGAAAAACTGTTTTTT. Amino acids: CASSLRGTGNEKLFF. The entire variable domain, with the rest obtained from reference TRBV14 and TRBJ1-4, is as follows: EAGVTQFPSHSVIEKGQTVTLRCDPISGHDNLYWYRRVMGKEIKFLLHFVKESKQDESGMPNNRFLAERTGGTYSTLKVQPAELEDSGVYFCASSLRGTGNEKLFFGSGTQLSVL.

V gene TRBV7-6 combines with J gene TRBJ2-3, with D perhaps TRBD1 (5 bases). The V and J ends lost 1 base and 0 bases respectively, with 8 bases between them. The length of the CDR3 is 15 residues. Germline V gives CDR1 SGHVS, CDR2 FNYEAQ. CDR3: CASSLEGSSTDTQYF. The CDR3 DNA reads TGTGCCAGCAGCTTAGAGGGGTCTAGCACAGATACGCAGTATTTT.